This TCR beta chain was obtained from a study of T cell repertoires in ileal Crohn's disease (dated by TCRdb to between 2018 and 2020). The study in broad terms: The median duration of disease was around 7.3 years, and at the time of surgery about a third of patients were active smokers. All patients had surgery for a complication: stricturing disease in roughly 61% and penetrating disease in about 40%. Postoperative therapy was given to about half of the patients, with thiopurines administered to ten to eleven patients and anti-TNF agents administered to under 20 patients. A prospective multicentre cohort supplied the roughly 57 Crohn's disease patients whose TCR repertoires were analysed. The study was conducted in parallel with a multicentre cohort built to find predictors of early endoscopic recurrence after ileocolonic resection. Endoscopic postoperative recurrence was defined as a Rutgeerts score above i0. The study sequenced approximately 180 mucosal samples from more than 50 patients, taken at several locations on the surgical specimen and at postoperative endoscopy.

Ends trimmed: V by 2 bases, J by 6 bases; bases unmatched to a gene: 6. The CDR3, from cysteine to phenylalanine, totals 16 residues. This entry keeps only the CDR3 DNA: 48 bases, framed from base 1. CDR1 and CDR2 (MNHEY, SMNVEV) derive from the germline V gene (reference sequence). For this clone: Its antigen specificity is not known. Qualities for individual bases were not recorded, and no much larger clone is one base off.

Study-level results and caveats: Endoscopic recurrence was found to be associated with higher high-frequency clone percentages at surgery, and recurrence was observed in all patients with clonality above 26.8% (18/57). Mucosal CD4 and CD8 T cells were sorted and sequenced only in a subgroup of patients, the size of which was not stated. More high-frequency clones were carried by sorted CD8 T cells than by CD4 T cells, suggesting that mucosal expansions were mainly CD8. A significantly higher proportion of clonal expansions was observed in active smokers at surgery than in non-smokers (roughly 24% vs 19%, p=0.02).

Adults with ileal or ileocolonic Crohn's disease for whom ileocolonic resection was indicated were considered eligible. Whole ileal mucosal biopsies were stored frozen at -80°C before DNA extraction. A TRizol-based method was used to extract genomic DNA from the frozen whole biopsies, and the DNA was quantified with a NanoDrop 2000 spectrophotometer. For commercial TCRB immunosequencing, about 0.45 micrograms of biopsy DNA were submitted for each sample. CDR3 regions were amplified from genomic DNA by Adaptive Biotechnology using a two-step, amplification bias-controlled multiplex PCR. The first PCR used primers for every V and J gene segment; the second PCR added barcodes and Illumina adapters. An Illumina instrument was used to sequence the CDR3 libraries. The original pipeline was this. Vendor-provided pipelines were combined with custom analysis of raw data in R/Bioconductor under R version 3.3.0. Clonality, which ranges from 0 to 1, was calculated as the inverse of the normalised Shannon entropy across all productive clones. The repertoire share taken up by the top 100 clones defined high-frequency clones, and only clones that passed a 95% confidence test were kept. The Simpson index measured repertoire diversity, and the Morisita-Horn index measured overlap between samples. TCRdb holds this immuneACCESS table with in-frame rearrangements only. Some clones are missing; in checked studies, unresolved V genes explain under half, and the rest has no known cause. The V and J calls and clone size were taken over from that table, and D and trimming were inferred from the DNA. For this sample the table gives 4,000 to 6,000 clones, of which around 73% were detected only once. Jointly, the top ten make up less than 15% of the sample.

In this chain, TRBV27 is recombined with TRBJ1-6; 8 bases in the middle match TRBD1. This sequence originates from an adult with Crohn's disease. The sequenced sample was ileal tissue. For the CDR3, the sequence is CASSLAGGAGNSPLHF. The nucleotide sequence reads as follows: TGTGCCAGCAGTTTAGCAGGGGGCGCGGGTAATTCACCCCTCCACTTT.